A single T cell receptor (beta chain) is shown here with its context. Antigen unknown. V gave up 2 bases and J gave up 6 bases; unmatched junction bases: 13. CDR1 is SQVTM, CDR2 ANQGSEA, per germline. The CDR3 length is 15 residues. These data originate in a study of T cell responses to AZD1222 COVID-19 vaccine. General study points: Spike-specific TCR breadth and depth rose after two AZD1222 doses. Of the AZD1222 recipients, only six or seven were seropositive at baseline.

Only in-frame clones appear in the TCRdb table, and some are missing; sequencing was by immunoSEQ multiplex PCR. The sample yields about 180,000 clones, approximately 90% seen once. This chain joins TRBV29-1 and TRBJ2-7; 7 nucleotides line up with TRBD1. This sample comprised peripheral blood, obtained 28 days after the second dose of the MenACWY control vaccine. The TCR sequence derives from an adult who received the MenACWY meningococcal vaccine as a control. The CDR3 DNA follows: TGCAGCGTTGAAAAGGGGGCCGTCCGAGGAACCGAGCAGTACTTC. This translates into CSVEKGAVRGTEQYF.